The source of this T cell receptor (beta chain) is a study of early T cells in non-severe SARS-CoV-2 infection. In the study overall: Chains were not paired, and sequencing was done on bulk RNA from unsorted whole blood. Findings of the study overall: Matching against VDJdb likely underestimated virus-specific expansions, favoring anti-spike CD8.

Individual cDNA molecules each received unique molecular identifiers attached to them. TCRdb ran MiXCR on the 5' RACE reads and lists one entry per CDR3 protein. Found here are tens of thousands of distinct CDR3 sequences, 6.5% to 8.5% of them singletons; the top ten hold about 3.7%. At least ten counts were recorded for this clonotype. Its antigen is unidentified. Germline loops: CDR1 SEHNR, CDR2 FQNEAQ (reference sequence). The V segment lost 5 bases and the J segment 5 bases; nucleotides outside the gene matches: 7. The CDR3 spans 14 residues. This receptor was identified in an adult who was a healthcare worker with PCR-confirmed SARS-CoV-2 infection or an uninfected control (not recorded which). Input material: whole blood. This chain connects TRBV7-9 to TRBJ2-5; 8 positions agree with TRBD1. This CDR3 is CASSPGQGQETQYF. DNA for the CDR3: TGTGCCAGCAGCCCAGGACAGGGACAGGAGACCCAGTACTTC. Full variable domain (outside the CDR3, taken from reference TRBV7-9 and TRBJ2-5): DTGVSQNPRHKITKRGQNVTFRCDPISEHNRLYWYRQTLGQGPEFLTYFQNEAQLEKSRLLSDRFSAERPKGSFSTLEIQRTEQGDSAMYLCASSPGQGQETQYFGPGTRLLVL.